The 23 T cell receptor beta chains in this list originate from one sample, sequenced in a study of CD8 T cells in Susac syndrome. Reverse transcription of about 0.5 to 1 ug RNA used random hexamers. One entry per CDR3 protein results from TCRdb running MiXCR on the immunoSEQ multiplex PCR reads. The profile shows over 150,000 distinct CDR3 sequences, about 96% of them singletons. The specimen was CD4+ T cells from PBMCs. Every receptor here comes from a human donor with Susac syndrome.

This chain links TRBV24-1 with TRBJ2-1; 9 bases are a match to TRBD2. The CDR3 has 16 amino acids. From germline, CDR1 is KGHDR and CDR2 SFDVKD. V lost 4 bases to trimming and J lost 6 bases; unmatched junction nucleotides: 9. The CDR3 DNA is TGTGCCACCAGTGACCGCGGGAGGGCGGCGGGCAATGAGCAGTTCTTC. Translation gives CATSDRGRAAGNEQFF.

The V gene is TRBV2, the J gene TRBJ2-3; TRBD2 matches at 8 bases. The CDR3 has 13 amino acids. Per the germline V gene, CDR1 is SNHLY and CDR2 is FYNNEI. The V segment lost 8 bases and the J segment 4 bases; nucleotides outside the gene matches: 5. In nucleotides, the CDR3 is TGTGCCAGCGGGGCGGGAGGATCAGATACGCAGTATTTT. Protein: CASGAGGSDTQYF. Drawing the rest from reference TRBV2 and TRBJ2-3, the complete variable domain is EPEVTQTPSHQVTQMGQEVILRCVPISNHLYFYWYRQILGQKVEFLVSFYNNEISEKSEIFDDQFSVERPDGSNFTLKIRSTKLEDSAMYFCASGAGGSDTQYFGPGTRLTVL.

V is TRBV18 and J is TRBJ2-7, with 8 bases aligning to TRBD2. J gave up 7 bases and V 5 bases, and 13 bases lay outside the gene matches. Germline assignment: CDR1 KGHSH and CDR2 LQKENI. The CDR3 consists of 15 residues. CDR3 sequence: CASSSPAGAPREQYF. The CDR3, as DNA: TGTGCCAGCTCATCCCCAGCGGGAGCTCCTAGGGAGCAGTACTTC.

The V call is TRBV20-1, the J call TRBJ2-1, with TRBD2 matching over 16 bases. Germline lookup yields CDR1 DFQATT and CDR2 SNEGSKA (reference sequence). V was clipped by 3 bases and J by 2 bases; unmatched bases: 1. The CDR3 loop spans 16 amino acids. In DNA form, the CDR3 reads TGCAGTGCTAGCGGGACTAGCGGGGGGGCCTACAATGAGCAGTTCTTC. Protein product: CSASGTSGGAYNEQFF.

The chain joins TRBV20-1 to TRBJ1-1; 7 nucleotides line up with TRBD1. This CDR3 comprises 13 residues. Germline trimming cut 3 bases from V and 4 bases from J; bases unmatched to any gene: 5. Per germline, CDR1 DFQATT and CDR2 SNEGSKA (reference sequence). The CDR3 here is CSARGQLSTEAFF. The CDR3 nucleotides read TGCAGTGCTAGGGGACAGCTGAGCACTGAAGCTTTCTTT.

The chain couples TRBV30 to TRBJ1-1; D possibly corresponds to TRBD1 (6 bases). V was shortened by 5 bases and J by 8 bases, with 9 bases between the two germline ends. The CDR3 runs to 10 residues. Germline assignment: CDR1 GTSNPN and CDR2 SVGIG (reference sequence). The CDR3, as DNA: TGTGCCTGGGACAGGCCCGAAGCTTTCTTT. The encoded protein is CAWDRPEAFF.

The rearrangement joins TRBV29-1 to TRBJ2-4, with 7 bases lining up with TRBD1. Trimming took 7 bases from V and 7 from J; bases not matched to a gene: 10. The V gene's germline CDR1 is SQVTM and CDR2 ANQGSEA. CDR3 length: 13 amino acids. The CDR3 loop reads CSAKRGQPNIQYF. In nucleotides, the CDR3 is TGCAGCGCGAAGAGGGGACAGCCGAACATTCAGTACTTC.

The CDR3 DNA follows: TGTGCCGGAACCGGGGCCCAGGGGGGCTACACCTTC. This encodes CAGTGAQGGYTF. This chain links TRBV30 with TRBJ1-2; D is perhaps TRBD1 (6 bases). V lost 8 bases to trimming and J lost 8 bases, with 18 bases between them. The CDR3 totals 12 residues. The germline gives CDR1 GTSNPN, CDR2 SVGIG (reference sequence).

The chain combines TRBV30 with TRBJ1-2; TRBD1 aligns across 7 bases. V dropped 4 bases and J dropped 4; count of bases not matched to a gene: 3. The CDR3 runs 12 residues. Germline V gene sequence: CDR1 GTSNPN, CDR2 SVGIG (reference sequence). CDR3 sequence (DNA): TGTGCCTGGAACAGGGGTGGCTATGGCTACACCTTC. This codes for CAWNRGGYGYTF.

V is TRBV3-1 and J is TRBJ2-7; TRBD1 is a possible D gene (6 bases). This CDR3 comprises 14 residues. CDR1 and CDR2 (germline): LGHDT, YNNKEL (reference sequence). V dropped 2 bases and J dropped 4 bases, with 12 bases sitting between them. CDR3 coding DNA: TGTGCCAGCAGCCAACAGGGGTCCCGGTACGAGCAGTACGTC. Translating gives CASSQQGSRYEQYV.

V gene TRBV5-1 combines with J gene TRBJ2-5; no clear D gene. CDR3 length equals 13 residues. The V end was cut by 3 bases, the J end by 0 bases, with 6 bases between. CDR1 and CDR2 from the germline V gene are SGHRS and YFSETQ. The DNA for the CDR3 is TGCGCCAGCAGCTCTGATGACCAAGAGACCCAGTACTTC. Protein sequence: CASSSDDQETQYF.

CDR3 coding DNA: TGTGCCAGCAGTTTAGCAGGGGCCCCCCCAAGGGGCTACACCTTC. It translates to CASSLAGAPPRGYTF. The genes are TRBV27 and TRBJ1-2, with TRBD1 as a possible D gene (6 bases). The CDR3 spans 15 residues. Trimming took off 2 bases at V and 8 bases at J, with 18 bases between the two ends. The germline gives CDR1 MNHEY, CDR2 SMNVEV (reference sequence).

The J gene is TRBJ2-3, the V gene TRBV7-3; D is undetermined. This CDR3 is 14 amino acids long. Germline V CDR1 and CDR2: SGHTA, FQGTGA. V was shortened by 4 bases and J by 3 bases, with 11 bases between the two germline ends. The CDR3 reads CASSSSHRTDTQYF. The CDR3 nucleotides are TGTGCCAGCAGCTCCAGTCACCGGACAGATACGCAGTATTTT.

The chain recombines TRBV9 with TRBJ2-3; D unresolved. Looked up from germline, CDR1 is SGDLS and CDR2 is YYNGEE. V gave up 1 base and J gave up 2 bases, with 11 bases separating them. The CDR3 has 15 residues. This CDR3 is CASSVSAGLTDTQYF. CDR3 nucleotides: TGTGCCAGCAGCGTATCCGCAGGCCTCACAGATACGCAGTATTTT.

The chain has TRBV4-2 and TRBJ2-1, with TRBD2 matching over 10 bases. V dropped 1 base and J dropped 8; count of bases not matched to a gene: 11. The CDR3 is 17 residues long. Germline V CDR1 and CDR2: LGHNA, YNFKEQ. The CDR3 here is CASSQGLTSGISDEQFF. In DNA form, the CDR3 reads TGTGCCAGCAGCCAAGGTCTTACTAGCGGGATTTCGGATGAGCAGTTCTTC.

The chain recombines TRBV13 with TRBJ2-2; 12 bases are a match to TRBD2. Germline CDR1 is PRHDT and CDR2 is FYEKMQ (reference sequence). The junction had 4 bases not matched to a gene; V was cut back by 5 bases and J by 0 bases. CDR3 length equals 17 residues. The CDR3 DNA reads TGTGCCAGCAGCACACTAGCGGGAGGAACGAACACCGGGGAGCTGTTTTTT. Encoded protein: CASSTLAGGTNTGELFF.

The rearrangement joins TRBV29-1 to TRBJ2-3; 9 nucleotides agree with TRBD1. V lost 6 bases and J lost 5; bases outside the gene matches: 3. The CDR3 covers 12 residues. Per germline, CDR1 SQVTM and CDR2 ANQGSEA. CDR3 coding DNA: TGCAGCGTCCGGGACAGGGAAGATACGCAGTATTTT. It translates to CSVRDREDTQYF.

The chain joins TRBV6-5 to TRBJ2-7, with 7 nucleotides matching TRBD2. The CDR3 contains 18 residues. The J segment lost 4 bases and the V segment lost 2 bases, leaving 17 bases of the junction unmatched. Germline-derived CDR1 and CDR2 are MNHEY and SVGAGI. CDR3 region: CASSYQPSGRIGGYEQYF. CDR3 nucleotide sequence: TGTGCCAGCAGTTACCAGCCTAGCGGCCGGATCGGAGGGTACGAGCAGTACTTC.

The chain has TRBV4-2 and TRBJ1-2, with 9 bases matching TRBD1. Germline V CDR1 and CDR2: LGHNA, YNFKEQ. The junction had 7 bases not matched to a gene; V was cut back by 0 bases and J by 2 bases. This CDR3 region has 17 residues. CDR3 amino acids: CASSQDNRGRPNYGYTF. The CDR3 DNA sequence: TGTGCCAGCAGCCAAGATAACAGGGGGCGACCCAACTATGGCTACACCTTC.

The chain links TRBV7-2 to TRBJ2-3; D not resolved. The CDR3 totals 15 residues. Germline assignment: CDR1 SGHTA and CDR2 FQGNSA. V was clipped by 5 bases and J by 0 bases, with 12 bases between them. CDR3 nucleotides: TGTGCCAGCAGCGCCTCATTCCTTAGCACAGATACGCAGTATTTT. This codes for CASSASFLSTDTQYF.

The chain has TRBV18 and TRBJ1-1, with D hard to call. The CDR3 totals 13 residues. V shed 3 bases and J shed 2 bases, with 7 bases lying between them. Germline values: CDR1 KGHSH, CDR2 LQKENI. CDR3 nucleotides: TGTGCCAGCTCACCCCAGGTCAACACTGAAGCTTTCTTT. Protein product: CASSPQVNTEAFF.

CDR3 in amino acids: CASSVEVLNTEAFF. CDR3 DNA sequence: TGTGCCAGCAGCGTAGAAGTATTGAACACTGAAGCTTTCTTT. The chain couples TRBV9 to TRBJ1-1; D not certain. There are 14 residues in the CDR3. The ends were cut back, 0 bases at V and 0 bases at J, with 6 bases in the middle. The germline V gene has CDR1 SGDLS and CDR2 YYNGEE.

The chain links TRBV28 to TRBJ1-2, with a tentative D call TRBD1 (6 bases). The length of the CDR3 is 15 residues. The germline gives CDR1 MDHEN, CDR2 SYDVKM. The CDR3 spells CASSVINRDSNGYTF. CDR3 DNA: TGTGCGTCGTCCGTTATTAACAGGGACTCGAATGGCTACACCTTC.